The T cell receptor (beta chain) described here comes from a study of cytomegalovirus exposure and HLA in healthy donors (TCRdb year 2017). For context, the study as a whole: An earlier analysis of approximately 550 of the donors reported more than 250 Gb of sequence data and approximately 110 million unique TCR beta sequences from approximately 180 million T cells. Of the 300 to 500 genotyped donors, 75% to 85% were placed in the genetic ancestry cluster associated with self-reported Caucasian donors. A later genetic analysis took genome-wide SNP genotypes for about 65% of the 666 donors and used that subset as a discovery cohort. Donor age, sex, ethnicity and CMV serostatus were compiled together with the repertoire data. Class I and class II HLA loci were covered by the typing at four-digit resolution. Besides the first cohort of 666 subjects, a separate validation cohort made up of over a hundred different subjects was used. About 5 DR-DQ haplotypes were handled as single units for association and clustering, since linkage in the cohort was strong. The study used immunosequencing to profile the T cell repertoires of approximately 690 subjects and linked those repertoires to cytomegalovirus serostatus. The number of donors typed differed by locus, with 629-630 for A, B, C, DRB1 and DQB1, about 500 for DQA1, 600 to 610 for DPA1, and about 450 for DPB1. Rather than using new phenotypic data, the later analysis identified candidate immune exposures from TCR beta sequences and from how often those sequences occurred across donors. An earlier analysis of approximately 630 of the donors applied high-throughput TCR beta sequencing to assess whether each TCR beta V gene segment acted as functional or pseudogenic. Approximately 310 gigabases of sequencing data and around 85 million unique TCR sequences made up an early release that covered roughly 670 HLA-typed donors. The study was designed to test whether signatures of past pathogen exposure could be identified by cataloging public T cell receptors. Every repertoire in the discovery cohort had been generated on one and the same sequencing platform. To predict cytomegalovirus infection status, the study combined high-throughput TCR immunosequencing, statistical association of individual TCRs with disease status, and machine learning. Across approximately 400 genotyped donors of the cohort, an average of approximately 240,000 unique TCR beta nucleotide sequences per donor were sequenced, and roughly a sixth of those sequences were non-productive. In a later analysis, previously published TCR beta repertoires from fewer than 750 donors were re-analyzed and high-resolution HLA genotyping was added so that TCR occurrence patterns could be studied.

The cohort consisted of approximately 670 healthy bone marrow donors. At the time of sampling, every cohort member was nominally healthy, though immune exposures that went unrecorded were likely present. The donor tested CMV seropositive, placing the donor among the roughly 300 seropositive members of the cohort. A peripheral blood sample was provided by each donor, and peripheral blood mononuclear cells were used for TCR beta sequencing. The Qiagen DNeasy Blood Extraction Kit was used to extract genomic DNA from the blood cell samples. Results and caveats for the whole study, not just this receptor: Most TCR sequences were observed very rarely across donors, whereas some public TCRs were present in many individuals. Three of the identified cytomegalovirus-associated TCR beta chains were confirmed in vitro to be specific for cytomegalovirus antigens. This cohort had only TCR beta chains sequenced, and the lack of alpha or paired-chain data limited which features could be detected. A cluster of highly shared sequence variants was judged likely to represent a technical artifact of the sequencing pipeline. A later genetic analysis associated a missense DCLRE1C variant with V-gene and J-gene trimming of TCR beta chains, and an independent cohort replicated the association. A later genetic analysis reported fewer N-insertions in productive TCRs among donors in an Asian-associated ancestry cluster than the roughly 720-donor mean. Cytomegalovirus status was reported to be diagnosed by the classifier with high specificity and sensitivity in both the original and validation cohorts. Assigning TCR associations to individual alleles was difficult when HLA alleles, especially DR and DQ, strongly co-occurred. About 17 rarely observed V segments, including chromosome 9 orphons, were excluded from the earlier analysis of about 610 of the donors because counts were too low. A later analysis found that HLA-associated TCR beta chains were more clonally expanded and had lower generation probabilities than equally common non-associated chains. The study gave a list of about 170 TCR beta chains associated with cytomegalovirus. HLA typing was unavailable for some donors at each locus, so association tests used only the typed subset. In a later analysis, TCR association rates were found to vary across HLA loci, with the most associated TCRs seen for DRB1 alleles and the fewest for HLA-C alleles. In a later analysis, several top co-occurrence clusters were reported to appear linked to parvovirus B19, influenza, CMV and Epstein-Barr virus. Linkage disequilibrium might explain the correlated functional status among segregating V segments, but an unknown experimental factor could not be ruled out. In a later analysis, around 17,000 TCR beta sequences were associated with specific HLA alleles at a false discovery rate of 0.05. A further reported finding was that TCR beta sequences accurately predicted the HLA-A and HLA-B alleles for most subjects in the first cohort. Broadly in line with IMGT annotations, most TCR beta V segments showed up in productive rearrangements about 90% or about 30% of the time in an earlier analysis of 450 to 750 of the donors. In a later analysis, most CMV-associated TCR beta chains were found to appear HLA-restricted, with HLA associations seemingly driven largely by CMV exposure. Presence/absence analyses assumed roughly uniform sequencing depth across donors, an assumption that may not hold. For the cohort, immune exposure information was limited to CMV serostatus. The authors suggested that the approach could potentially be generalized to other disease states and immunological phenotypes.

Comments on this clone: The antigen it binds to is not known. The record has no base qualities; no much larger clone is one base away.

Libraries were constructed by the immunoSEQ multiplex PCR assay. The multiplex PCR relied on a mix of 60 forward primers for TCR Vbeta segments and 13 reverse primers for TCR Jbeta segments. A multiplex PCR assay on genomic DNA amplified the CDR3 region of rearranged TCR beta genes. The Illumina HiSeq System was used to sequence the amplified TCR beta libraries as 87-base-pair reads. The original pipeline was this. A later analysis tallied 80 million to 95 million unique TCR beta chains across the 650 to 750 repertoires, and some 12 million of those chains were shared by two or more donors. A nearest-neighbor algorithm error-corrected the raw reads and collapsed the reads into unique sequences, merging closely related sequences to remove PCR and sequencing errors. To assign V, D and J gene segments, CDR3 sequences were aligned to IMGT reference sequences. For a sequence to be retained, a match of at least six nucleotides was required to both a V gene segment and a J gene segment. Rearrangements were called productive when the CDR3 lacked stop codons and stayed in frame with V and J; all others were non-productive. Following IMGT convention, CDR3 was defined as the stretch from the second conserved V-encoded cysteine up to the conserved J-encoded phenylalanine. In an earlier analysis of approximately 590 of the donors, sequences lacking an unambiguous match to a single V gene segment were excluded. An earlier analysis of fewer than 750 of the donors called V segments functional above 56.7% productive rearrangements and segregating when the between-donor standard deviation exceeded 5%. A statistical classification framework was built to diagnose cytomegalovirus status from the catalog of TCR beta chain sequences. In a later analysis, TCR nucleotide sequences were compared against IMGT/GENE-DB human TR gene sequences so that V and J genes could be assigned. In a later analysis, CDR3 sequences and most-parsimonious VDJ recombination scenarios were assigned using the TCRdist pipeline. A later analysis defined each TCR beta chain by its CDR3 amino acid sequence plus V-gene family, and excluded reads lacking a unique V-gene family. As a way to deal with suspected cross-contamination and a sequencing artifact, a later analysis dropped approximately 570 nucleotide sequences that were highly shared and had low generation probability. A later analysis calculated a clonal expansion index for each public chain from normalized within-repertoire ranks of inferred template counts. A later analysis computed generation probabilities with a VDJ recombination model fitted to out-of-frame rearrangements, and checked the results against IGoR. Hypergeometric tests were used in a later analysis to score TCR-TCR, TCR-HLA and TCR-CMV co-occurrence, with a repertoire-size bias correction applied to the TCR pairs. A later analysis estimated false discovery rates by permuting HLA or CMV assignments 20 times. In a later analysis, co-occurring TCRs were grouped using DBSCAN, with TCRdist sequence similarity added in when clustering inside HLA-allele-positive subsets. Repertoires with fewer than 30,000 or more than 120,000 public chains, plus five repertoires with anomalous nucleotide sharing, were excluded from co-occurrence clustering. The table was pulled from immuneACCESS by TCRdb, which kept in-frame rearrangements only. Such tables lose some clones; where checked, under half of the loss comes from unresolved V genes, and the rest has no known cause. V, J and clone size derive from that table, while D and trimming were established from the DNA sequence. The sample has about 150,000 clones on record, approximately 80% of them singletons. The ten largest clones capture roughly 4% of the sample.

The clonotype originates from a woman in her thirties or forties in good health and CMV-seropositive. Sequenced: PBMCs.

The CDR3 corresponds to CASRDRDTNSNQPQHF. The sequenced DNA: TGTGCCAGCAGGGACCGGGACACTAATAGCAATCAGCCCCAGCATTTT. The chain is assembled from TRBV2 and TRBJ1-5; the D gene is perhaps TRBD1, on 6 matching bases. Per the germline V gene, SNHLY is the CDR1 and FYNNEI is the CDR2. From the cysteine up to the phenylalanine, the CDR3 has a length of 16 residues. The sequence is cut down to CDR3 DNA, 48 bases in frame from base 1. Trimming at the junction amounts to 6 bases on V and 0 bases on J, and the germline ends lie 15 bases apart.